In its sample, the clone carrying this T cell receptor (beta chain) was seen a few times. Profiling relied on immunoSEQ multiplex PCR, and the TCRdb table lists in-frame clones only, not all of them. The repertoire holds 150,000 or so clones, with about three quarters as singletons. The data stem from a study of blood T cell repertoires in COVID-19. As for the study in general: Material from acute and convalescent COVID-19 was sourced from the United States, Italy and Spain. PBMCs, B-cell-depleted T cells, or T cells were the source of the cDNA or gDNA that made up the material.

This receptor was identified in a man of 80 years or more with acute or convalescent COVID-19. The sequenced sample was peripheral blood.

CDR3 DNA: TGTGCCACCCGTGGCGGGGGCCTGATGAACACCGGGGAGCTGTTTTTT. Protein: CATRGGGLMNTGELFF. This chain uses TRBV5-4 with TRBJ2-2, with D possibly being TRBD2 (7 bases). This CDR3 has 16 amino acids. V dropped 9 bases and J dropped 1 base, with 19 bases sitting between them. Germline V gene data show CDR1 as SGHNT and CDR2 as YYREEE (reference sequence).